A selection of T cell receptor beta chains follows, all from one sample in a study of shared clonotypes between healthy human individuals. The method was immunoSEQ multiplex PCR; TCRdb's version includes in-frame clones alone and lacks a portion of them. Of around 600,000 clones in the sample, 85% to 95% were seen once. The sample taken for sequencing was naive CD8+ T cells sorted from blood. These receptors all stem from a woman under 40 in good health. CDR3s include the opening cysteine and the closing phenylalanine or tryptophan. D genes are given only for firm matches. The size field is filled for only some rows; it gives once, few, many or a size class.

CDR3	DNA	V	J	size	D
CASSEDEDEAFF	TGTGCCAGCAGCGAGGACGAGGATGAAGCTTTCTTT	TRBV9	TRBJ1-1	NA	NA
CASSTDRAGVYEQYF	TGTGCCAGCAGCACGGACAGGGCGGGAGTCTACGAGCAGTACTTC	TRBV6-5	TRBJ2-7	NA	NA
CASSYSDGPRSYEQYF	TGTGCCAGCAGTTACTCAGACGGACCACGCTCCTACGAGCAGTACTTC	TRBV6-5	TRBJ2-7	once	NA
CASSFLGEVGEEQYF	TGTGCCAGCAGCTTTCTCGGGGAGGTGGGTGAAGAGCAGTACTTC	TRBV7-9	TRBJ2-7	NA	NA
CASSFPPRGQVGKLFF	TGTGCCAGCAGTTTTCCACCCAGGGGGCAGGTCGGAAAACTGTTTTTT	TRBV2	TRBJ1-4	NA	TRBD1
CASSQRFQSSSYEQYF	TGCGCCAGCAGCCAAAGGTTCCAGTCTTCATCCTACGAGCAGTACTTC	TRBV4-1	TRBJ2-7	NA	NA
CASSLTAGGYNEQFF	TGTGCCAGCAGCCTGACAGCGGGTGGATACAATGAGCAGTTCTTC	TRBV27	TRBJ2-1	NA	NA
CASSLRVQGGGYTF	TGTGCCAGCAGTTTAAGGGTACAGGGCGGTGGCTACACCTTC	TRBV28	TRBJ1-2	NA	NA
CASSPQYQETQYF	TGTGCCAGCAGCCCACAGTACCAAGAGACCCAGTACTTC	TRBV7-9	TRBJ2-5	once	NA
CASSLGTGYSPLHF	TGTGCCAGCAGCTTAGGGACAGGGTATTCACCCCTCCACTTT	TRBV7-9	TRBJ1-6	NA	TRBD1
CASKVGYQPQHF	TGTGCCAGTAAGGTTGGTTATCAGCCCCAGCATTTT	TRBV19	TRBJ1-5	NA	NA
CSVEDPAWRNEQYF	TGCAGCGTTGAAGACCCTGCCTGGCGCAACGAGCAGTACTTC	TRBV29-1	TRBJ2-7	NA	NA
CAWERDSGYGYTF	TGTGCCTGGGAACGGGACAGCGGCTATGGCTACACCTTC	TRBV30	TRBJ1-2	once	TRBD1
CASSDVGTTQPQHF	TGTGCCAGCAGTGATGTGGGGACTACTCAGCCCCAGCATTTT	TRBV6-1	TRBJ1-5	NA	NA
CASSYPTDSLNEQFF	TGTGCCAGCTCTTACCCAACAGACTCACTCAATGAGCAGTTCTTC	TRBV18	TRBJ2-1	NA	NA
CASWNHYNEQFF	TGTGCCAGTTGGAACCACTACAATGAGCAGTTCTTC	TRBV19	TRBJ2-1	NA	NA
CSVFEGQSYEQYF	TGCAGCGTTTTTGAGGGCCAGAGCTACGAGCAGTACTTC	TRBV29-1	TRBJ2-7	few	NA
CASSPRGPYEQYF	TGTGCCAGCAGCCCCCGGGGCCCCTACGAGCAGTACTTC	TRBV27	TRBJ2-7	NA	NA
CASRVGLRSEQYF	TGTGCCAGCAGGGTGGGGTTACGGTCCGAGCAGTACTTC	TRBV28	TRBJ2-7	NA	NA
CASSNSGRANEQFF	TGTGCCAGCAGCAACAGCGGGAGGGCCAATGAGCAGTTCTTC	TRBV5-6	TRBJ2-1	once	TRBD2
CASSRTDKNIQYF	TGTGCCAGCAGTCGGACAGACAAAAACATTCAGTACTTC	TRBV5-6	TRBJ2-4	once	NA
CASSQGTPGSYTF	TGCGCCAGCAGCCAAGGGACACCCGGTAGCTACACCTTC	TRBV5-1	TRBJ1-2	NA	NA
CASSLGEGFAYEQYF	TGTGCCAGCAGCTTAGGCGAGGGGTTTGCCTACGAGCAGTACTTC	TRBV13	TRBJ2-7	once	NA
CSVLGQGTYNEQFF	TGCAGCGTTCTTGGGCAGGGGACCTACAATGAGCAGTTCTTC	TRBV29-1	TRBJ2-1	NA	NA
CASSSTAYSNQPQHF	TGTGCCAGCAGCTCTACAGCATATAGCAATCAGCCCCAGCATTTT	TRBV7-9	TRBJ1-5	NA	NA
CASSIAGDTQYF	TGTGCCAGCAGCATCGCTGGAGATACGCAGTATTTT	TRBV5-6	TRBJ2-3	NA	NA